These 15 T cell receptor beta chains came from one sample sequenced in a study of T-cell reconstitution after alpha-beta-depleted transplantation in children. A library of TCRbeta sequences, prepared with unique molecular identifiers, was generated. From the PCR reads, TCRdb called clonotypes with MiXCR, one entry per CDR3 protein. The sample consists of about 640,000 distinct CDR3 sequences, approximately 16% of them appearing once. The material sequenced was PBMCs from the stem cell graft donor, taken from the stem cell graft. The source is a human donor who donated a stem cell graft to a child with acute myeloid leukemia.

This clonotype was seen only a few times. This CDR3 is CAWSVRGPSYGYTF. The DNA for the CDR3 is TGTGCCTGGAGTGTAAGGGGGCCCTCCTATGGCTACACCTTC. V gene TRBV30 combines with J gene TRBJ1-2, with 7 bases matching TRBD1. CDR3 size: 14 residues. The V gene end was trimmed by 0 bases and the J gene end by 4 bases; junction bases not matched to a gene: 5. Germline V gene lookup returns CDR1 GTSNPN and CDR2 SVGIG (reference sequence).

The V and J genes are TRBV20-1 and TRBJ2-5, with 10 bases lining up with TRBD2. Germline loops: CDR1 DFQATT, CDR2 SNEGSKA (reference sequence). J gave up 4 bases and V 5 bases, and 10 bases lay outside the gene matches. The CDR3 consists of 15 residues. The CDR3: CSAGFSGGLSETQYF. The CDR3 DNA reads TGCAGTGCTGGTTTTAGCGGGGGGCTCTCAGAGACCCAGTACTTC.

A few counts support this clonotype. The chain employs TRBV7-9 and TRBJ2-1; D unresolved. The V end was cut by 1 base, the J end by 3 bases, with 13 bases between. This CDR3 has 16 amino acids. Germline-derived CDR1 and CDR2 are SEHNR and FQNEAQ (reference sequence). CDR3 in DNA: TGTGCCAGCAGCTTAGAGGTGGCAGGTAACTACAATGAGCAGTTCTTC. Its translation: CASSLEVAGNYNEQFF.

Comments on this clonotype: Possible read error: a much larger clone is one base away. This chain links TRBV20-1 with TRBJ1-1; 8 bases agree with TRBD1. Germline V gene sequence: CDR1 DFQATT, CDR2 SNEGSKA (reference sequence). There are 14 residues in the CDR3. V shed 6 bases and J 4 bases; nucleotides not matched to a gene: 10. The CDR3 coding sequence is TGCAGTGCCCCGCTTACTGGACAGGGCACTGAAGCTTTCTTT. It encodes CSAPLTGQGTEAFF.

The sample holds one count of this clonotype. Since a far larger clone is one base different, this is likely a read error. The rearrangement links TRBV5-1 to TRBJ2-1; 9 positions agree with TRBD1. Germline assignment: CDR1 SGHRS and CDR2 YFSETQ. This CDR3 comprises 13 residues. Here the CDR3 reads CGSSLGQGNEQFF. CDR3 nucleotide sequence: TGCGGCAGCAGCTTAGGACAGGGGAATGAGCAGTTCTTC.

The table lists this clonotype with many counts. This rearrangement joins TRBV29-1 to TRBJ2-7; no reliable D call. This CDR3 is 9 amino acids long. The germline V and J ends were trimmed by 4 bases and 10 bases, with 8 bases remaining between them. CDR1 is SQVTM and CDR2 is ANQGSEA in the germline V gene. This CDR3 reads CSVVSGQYV. CDR3 nucleotide sequence: TGCAGCGTTGTTTCAGGACAGTACGTC.

This clonotype has a count of ten or more. The rearrangement uses TRBV27 and TRBJ1-3; unclear D gene. This CDR3 is 14 amino acids long. Per germline, CDR1 MNHEY and CDR2 SMNVEV (reference sequence). V was trimmed by 2 bases and J by 4 bases, leaving 9 bases between them. CDR3 protein: CASSLLGQGNTIYF. The DNA of the CDR3 is TGTGCCAGCAGTTTACTAGGGCAAGGAAACACCATATATTTT.

The rearrangement uses TRBV11-2 and TRBJ2-5; D gene uncertain. Trimming removed 4 bases at V and 9 bases at J, with 18 bases between. The CDR3 totals 14 residues. Germline-derived CDR1 and CDR2 are SGHAT and FQNNGV. This CDR3 reads CASSSPQSPRAQYF. As DNA, the CDR3 is TGTGCCAGCAGCTCTCCCCAGAGTCCTCGGGCCCAGTACTTC.

This chain connects TRBV7-2 to TRBJ1-3; D remains unclear. The CDR3 covers 14 residues. V gave up 5 bases and J gave up 2 bases, with 10 bases separating them. CDR1 SGHTA and CDR2 FQGNSA come from the germline V gene. The CDR3 protein is CASSTSGPGNTIYF. The CDR3 DNA is TGTGCCAGCAGCACCAGTGGGCCTGGAAACACCATATATTTT.

This clonotype has at least ten counts. The chain joins TRBV5-1 to TRBJ2-7, with D possibly being TRBD1 (6 bases). The CDR3 totals 14 residues. Per germline, CDR1 SGHRS and CDR2 YFSETQ. V shed 4 bases and J shed 5 bases, with 16 bases lying between them. This CDR3 is CASSLQGSIHEQYV. The CDR3 DNA follows: TGCGCCAGCAGCCTACAGGGTTCTATCCACGAGCAGTACGTC.

This clonotype was counted between two and nine times. Here the CDR3 DNA reads TGTGCCAGCAGCCCCCTGGGGGGAAGAAACATTCAGTACTTC. This translates into CASSPLGGRNIQYF. The chain joins TRBV4-2 to TRBJ2-4, with D maybe TRBD2 (6 bases). Germline V CDR1 and CDR2: LGHNA, YNFKEQ. V shed 4 bases and J shed 6 bases, with 13 bases lying between them. This CDR3 is built from 14 residues.

This clonotype was detected a few times. This chain connects TRBV9 to TRBJ2-3; D is undetermined. Germline CDR1 reads SGDLS; CDR2 reads YYNGEE. CDR3 length: 13 residues. V was cut by 2 bases and J by 0 bases, with 4 bases left in between. The DNA for the CDR3 is TGTGCCAGCAGCGTCACTAGCACAGATACGCAGTATTTT. This encodes CASSVTSTDTQYF.

This chain uses TRBV21-1 with TRBJ2-7. TRBV21-1 is given as a pseudogene. This CDR3 has 13 amino acids. DNA for the CDR3: TGTGCCAGCAGCCAAAAAGAACTGAACGAGCAGTACGTC. It yields the protein CASSQKELNEQYV.

This chain joins TRBV7-9 and TRBJ2-6; D is unclear. This CDR3 region has 16 residues. Between the trimmed V and J ends, which lost 1 base and 2 bases, there was a span of 9 bases. The germline gives CDR1 SEHNR, CDR2 FQNEAQ (reference sequence). CDR3 protein: CASSLDHSTGANVLTF. The CDR3, as DNA: TGTGCCAGCAGCTTAGATCACTCGACTGGGGCCAACGTCCTGACTTTC.

Many counts were recorded for this clonotype. The genes are TRBV10-3 and TRBJ1-2; 7 bases line up with TRBD1. The CDR3 totals 15 residues. J lost 2 bases, V lost 2 bases, and 5 bases had no gene match. The germline gives CDR1 ENHRY, CDR2 SYGVKD. CDR3 in amino acids: CAISEGTAINYGYTF. The CDR3 DNA reads as TGTGCCATCAGTGAGGGGACAGCTATCAACTATGGCTACACCTTC.